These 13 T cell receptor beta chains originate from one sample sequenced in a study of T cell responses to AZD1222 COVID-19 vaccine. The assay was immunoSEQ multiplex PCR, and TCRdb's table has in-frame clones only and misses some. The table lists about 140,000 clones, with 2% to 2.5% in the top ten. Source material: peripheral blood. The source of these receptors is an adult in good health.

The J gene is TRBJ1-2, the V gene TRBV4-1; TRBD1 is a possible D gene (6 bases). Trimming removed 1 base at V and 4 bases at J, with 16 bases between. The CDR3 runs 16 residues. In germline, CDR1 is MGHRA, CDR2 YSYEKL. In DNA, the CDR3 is TGCGCCAGCAGCCAAGTTGCGACAGGAACGGGCTATGGCTACACCTTC. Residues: CASSQVATGTGYGYTF.

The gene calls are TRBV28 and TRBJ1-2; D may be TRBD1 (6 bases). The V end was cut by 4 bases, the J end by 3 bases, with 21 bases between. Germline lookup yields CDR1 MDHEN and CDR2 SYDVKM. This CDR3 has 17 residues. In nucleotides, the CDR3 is TGTGCCAGCAGTTCTAACTCCCTAATGGGGGGCGACTATGGCTACACCTTC. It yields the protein CASSSNSLMGGDYGYTF.

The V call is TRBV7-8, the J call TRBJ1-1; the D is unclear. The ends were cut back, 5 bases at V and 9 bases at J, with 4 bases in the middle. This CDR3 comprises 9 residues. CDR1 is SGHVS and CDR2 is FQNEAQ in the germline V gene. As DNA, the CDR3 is TGTGCCAGCAGCCTCCAAGCTTTCTTT. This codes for CASSLQAFF.

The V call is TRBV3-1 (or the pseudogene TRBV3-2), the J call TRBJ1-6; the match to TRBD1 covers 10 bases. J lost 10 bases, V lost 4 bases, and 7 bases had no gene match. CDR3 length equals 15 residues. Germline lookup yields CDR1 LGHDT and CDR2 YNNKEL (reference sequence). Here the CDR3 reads CASSPTGQGYSPLHF. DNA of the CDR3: TGTGCCAGCAGCCCGACGGGACAGGGGTACTCACCCCTCCACTTT.

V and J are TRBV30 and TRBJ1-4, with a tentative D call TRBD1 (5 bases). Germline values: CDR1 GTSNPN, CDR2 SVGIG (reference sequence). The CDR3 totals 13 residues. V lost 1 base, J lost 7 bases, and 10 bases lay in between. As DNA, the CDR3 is TGTGCCTGGAGTGCCGGGACGGTTGAAAAACTGTTTTTT. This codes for CAWSAGTVEKLFF.

Written as DNA, the CDR3 is TGTGCCAGCAGCTTAGGGCGAAGGGCTGGAAACACCATATATTTT. Translating gives CASSLGRRAGNTIYF. The chain has TRBV7-6 and TRBJ1-3, with unresolved D. CDR3 length equals 15 residues. Per the germline V gene, CDR1 is SGHVS and CDR2 is FNYEAQ. V gave up 1 base and J gave up 2 bases, with 9 bases separating them.

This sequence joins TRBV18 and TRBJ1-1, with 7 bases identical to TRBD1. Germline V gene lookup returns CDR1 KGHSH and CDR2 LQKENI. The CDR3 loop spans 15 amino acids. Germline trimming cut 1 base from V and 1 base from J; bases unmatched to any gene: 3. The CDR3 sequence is CASSPLTGTNTEAFF. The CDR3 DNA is TGTGCCAGCTCACCACTGACAGGGACGAACACTGAAGCTTTCTTT.

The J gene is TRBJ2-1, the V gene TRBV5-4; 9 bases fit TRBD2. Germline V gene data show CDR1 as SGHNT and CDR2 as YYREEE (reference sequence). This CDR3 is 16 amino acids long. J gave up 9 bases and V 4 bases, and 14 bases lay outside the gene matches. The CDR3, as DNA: TGTGCCAGCAGCCGTCCCCCGCGGGGGGGCCCGGGTGAGCAGTTCTTC. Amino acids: CASSRPPRGGPGEQFF.

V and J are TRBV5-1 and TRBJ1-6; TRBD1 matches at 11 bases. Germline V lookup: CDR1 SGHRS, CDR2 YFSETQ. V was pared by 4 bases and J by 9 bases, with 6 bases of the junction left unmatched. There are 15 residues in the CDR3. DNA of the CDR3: TGCGCCAGCAGCGACTCCGGGACAGGGGGTTCACCCCTCCACTTT. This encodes CASSDSGTGGSPLHF. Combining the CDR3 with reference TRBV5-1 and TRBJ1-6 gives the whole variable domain KAGVTQTPRYLIKTRGQQVTLSCSPISGHRSVSWYQQTPGQGLQFLFEYFSETQRNKGNFPGRFSGRQFSNSRSEMNVSTLELGDSALYLCASSDSGTGGSPLHFGNGTRLTVT.

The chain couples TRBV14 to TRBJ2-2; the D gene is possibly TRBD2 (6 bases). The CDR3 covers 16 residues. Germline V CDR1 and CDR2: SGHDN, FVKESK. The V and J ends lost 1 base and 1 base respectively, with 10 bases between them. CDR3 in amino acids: CASSQVGGGNTGELFF. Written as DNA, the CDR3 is TGTGCCAGCAGCCAAGTTGGGGGAGGGAACACCGGGGAGCTGTTTTTT.

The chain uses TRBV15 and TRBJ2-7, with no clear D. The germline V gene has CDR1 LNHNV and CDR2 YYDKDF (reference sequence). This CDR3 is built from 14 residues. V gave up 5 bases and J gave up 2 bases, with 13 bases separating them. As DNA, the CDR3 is TGTGCCACCAGCCCCAGCCATAACCCCTACGAGCAGTACTTC. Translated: CATSPSHNPYEQYF.

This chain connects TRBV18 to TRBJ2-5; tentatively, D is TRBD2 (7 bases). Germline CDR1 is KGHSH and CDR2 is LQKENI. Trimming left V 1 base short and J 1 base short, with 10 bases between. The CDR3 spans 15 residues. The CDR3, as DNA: TGTGCCAGCTCACCACAGGGGGGGACCCAAGAGACCCAGTACTTC. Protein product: CASSPQGGTQETQYF.

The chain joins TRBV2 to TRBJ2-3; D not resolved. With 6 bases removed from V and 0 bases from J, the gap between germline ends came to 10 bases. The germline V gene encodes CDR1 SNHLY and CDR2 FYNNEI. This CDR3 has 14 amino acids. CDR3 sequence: CASSESTSTDTQYF. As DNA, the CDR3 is TGTGCCAGCAGCGAAAGCACTAGCACAGATACGCAGTATTTT.